This TCR beta chain came from a study of blood T cell repertoires in COVID-19. On the study more broadly: Some COVID-19 samples were acute and others convalescent; all came from the United States, Italy and Spain. The cDNA or gDNA used as material had been derived from T cells, B-cell-depleted T cells, or PBMCs.

V dropped 7 bases and J dropped 10; count of bases not matched to a gene: 11. CDR3 length: 15 amino acids. The germline CDR1 and CDR2 sequences are KGHDR and SFDVKD. In the original analysis: Amplified reference gene primers provided the basis for estimating nucleated cell counts. The table came from immunoSEQ multiplex PCR; TCRdb's copy has only in-frame clones and leaves some out. That table gives V, J and clone size, and the DNA gave D and trimming. The repertoire holds 200,000 to 300,000 clones, with roughly nine tenths as singletons. This receptor was obtained from a man aged 55 to 69 with acute or convalescent COVID-19. The sequenced sample was peripheral blood. V gene TRBV24-1 combines with J gene TRBJ1-6, with 8 bases matching TRBD1. The CDR3 region is CATRGQGRGWSPLHF. The CDR3 DNA sequence: TGTGCCACCAGAGGACAGGGACGGGGGTGGTCACCCCTCCACTTT.